The next 18 T cell receptor beta chains were all read from a single sample in a study of blood T cell repertoires in COVID-19. Data came from immunoSEQ multiplex PCR; TCRdb stores just in-frame clones and leaves some out. The table has roughly 300,000 clones, around 87% seen once; the top ten hold approximately 5%. The sample comprised PBMCs or T cells enriched from blood (not recorded which). All receptors derive from a woman aged 30 to 39 who had recovered from COVID-19.

The chain carries TRBV6-5 and TRBJ1-1, with D possibly TRBD1 on 6 matching bases. This CDR3 has 14 residues. V lost 5 bases to trimming and J lost 7 bases, with 17 bases between them. Germline V gene data show CDR1 as MNHEY and CDR2 as SVGAGI. The CDR3 sequence: CASSPGGQSREAFF. The CDR3 coding sequence is TGTGCCAGCAGTCCCGGGGGGCAGTCTCGTGAAGCTTTCTTT.

This chain connects TRBV12-3 or TRBV12-4 to TRBJ1-2, with D perhaps matching TRBD1 (6 bases). The length of the CDR3 is 13 residues. Trimming took 6 bases from V and 6 from J, leaving 14 bases between them. Written as DNA, the CDR3 is TGTGCCAGCAGCGAGGCAGGGGTCCATGGCTACACCTTC. As protein: CASSEAGVHGYTF.

This clone was detected only a few times. This chain links TRBV5-1 with TRBJ1-5, with D possibly TRBD1 on 5 matching bases. The CDR3 extends over 13 amino acids. Trimming shortened V by 5 bases and J by 6 bases, and 12 bases separated the two germline ends. The germline gives CDR1 SGHRS, CDR2 YFSETQ. CDR3 residues: CASREGEGQPQHF. The CDR3 region has the DNA TGCGCCAGCAGGGAAGGGGAAGGTCAGCCCCAGCATTTT.

This clone was recorded only once. The chain carries TRBV7-9 and TRBJ1-3; 8 bases fit TRBD1. This CDR3 has 14 amino acids. V was pared by 5 bases and J by 8 bases, with 8 bases of the junction left unmatched. Germline V CDR1 and CDR2: SEHNR, FQNEAQ (reference sequence). CDR3 coding DNA: TGTGCCAGCAGCCGAGGCGGACAGGGTGACACCATATATTTT. It codes for CASSRGGQGDTIYF. Complete variable domain (other parts from reference TRBV7-9 and TRBJ1-3): DTGVSQNPRHKITKRGQNVTFRCDPISEHNRLYWYRQTLGQGPEFLTYFQNEAQLEKSRLLSDRFSAERPKGSFSTLEIQRTEQGDSAMYLCASSRGGQGDTIYFGEGSWLTVV.

The rearrangement uses TRBV19 and TRBJ1-1; D might be TRBD1 (5 bases). V lost 1 base to trimming and J lost 4 bases, with 10 bases between them. CDR3 length: 14 amino acids. CDR1 is LNHDA and CDR2 is SQIVND in the germline V gene (reference sequence). CDR3: CASSIGRGGTEAFF. In DNA, the CDR3 is TGTGCCAGTAGTATAGGTCGGGGGGGCACTGAAGCTTTCTTT.

The chain is built from TRBV7-2 and TRBJ1-1; D is ambiguous. Per the germline V gene, CDR1 is SGHTA and CDR2 is FQGNSA. Trimming shortened V by 1 base and J by 3 bases, and 6 bases separated the two germline ends. CDR3 length: 13 amino acids. The CDR3 sequence: CASSLDRDTEAFF. The CDR3 DNA follows: TGTGCCAGCAGCTTAGACCGGGACACTGAAGCTTTCTTT.

The chain couples TRBV27 to TRBJ1-2; tentative D call: TRBD1 (5 bases). Trimming pared 2 bases from V and 4 bases from J, leaving 20 bases between. The CDR3 sequence is 17 residues long. The V gene's germline CDR1 is MNHEY and CDR2 SMNVEV (reference sequence). CDR3 loop: CASSLVERPQGGYGYTF. The CDR3 DNA reads TGTGCCAGCAGTTTAGTCGAGAGACCCCAGGGTGGCTATGGCTACACCTTC.

The rearrangement uses TRBV7-2 and TRBJ1-3, with 7 bases that match TRBD1. Trimming took 2 bases from V and 0 from J; bases not matched to a gene: 7. The CDR3 contains 17 residues. Germline V lookup: CDR1 SGHTA, CDR2 FQGNSA. CDR3 residues: CASSLNRGSLSGNTIYF. CDR3 coding DNA: TGTGCCAGCAGCTTAAACAGGGGTTCCCTCTCTGGAAACACCATATATTTT.

The chain couples TRBV28 to TRBJ2-1; 10 bases align to TRBD2. In germline, CDR1 is MDHEN, CDR2 SYDVKM. This CDR3 has 14 amino acids. V shed 4 bases and J 7 bases; nucleotides not matched to a gene: 4. Written as DNA, the CDR3 is TGTGCCAGCAGTTGGGGACTAGCGATGAATGAGCAGTTCTTC. This translates into CASSWGLAMNEQFF.

The chain has TRBV6-1 and TRBJ2-7; D uncertain. Deletions cut 3 bases from V and 0 bases from J, with 12 bases between. CDR3 length: 15 residues. Germline CDR1 MNHNS, CDR2 SASEGT. CDR3 nucleotides: TGTGCCAGCAGTGATGTAGGCGGTAGCTCCTACGAGCAGTACTTC. Its protein product is CASSDVGGSSYEQYF.

In its sample, this clone was seen once. The chain combines TRBV11-2 with TRBJ2-3, with D perhaps matching TRBD2 (6 bases). CDR1 and CDR2 from the germline V gene are SGHAT and FQNNGV. The CDR3 runs 16 residues. V dropped 1 base and J dropped 2 bases, with 13 bases sitting between them. DNA of the CDR3: TGTGCCAGCAGCTTAGCCCTCCCGGGGGTCACAGATACGCAGTATTTT. Encoded protein: CASSLALPGVTDTQYF.

The chain's CDR3 is CASKNAPTTDTQYF. In DNA form, the CDR3 reads TGTGCCAGCAAGAACGCGCCTACCACAGATACGCAGTATTTT. The V gene is TRBV2, the J gene TRBJ2-3, with no clear D. This CDR3 spans 14 amino acids. The germline V gene encodes CDR1 SNHLY and CDR2 FYNNEI. Trimming cost V 7 bases and J 2 bases, with 13 bases left between them. Full variable domain (outside the CDR3, taken from reference TRBV2 and TRBJ2-3): EPEVTQTPSHQVTQMGQEVILRCVPISNHLYFYWYRQILGQKVEFLVSFYNNEISEKSEIFDDQFSVERPDGSNFTLKIRSTKLEDSAMYFCASKNAPTTDTQYFGPGTRLTVL.

As concerns this clone: Other DNA sequences from this sample encode an identical CDR3 as well. The chain is built from TRBV29-1 and TRBJ2-1; 13 bases fit TRBD2. CDR3 length: 16 residues. Germline V gives CDR1 SQVTM, CDR2 ANQGSEA. V lost 5 bases, J lost 0 bases, and 4 bases stayed unmatched. DNA for the CDR3: TGCAGCGTTACGGGACTAGCGGGAAGCTCCTACAATGAGCAGTTCTTC. Translation: CSVTGLAGSSYNEQFF.

V and J are TRBV7-6 and TRBJ1-1; D is undetermined. V dropped 1 base and J dropped 4 bases, with 7 bases sitting between them. The CDR3 is 13 residues long. Germline loops: CDR1 SGHVS, CDR2 FNYEAQ. The CDR3 bases are TGTGCCAGCAGCTTAGACGGAGGCACTGAAGCTTTCTTT. This encodes CASSLDGGTEAFF.

The chain couples TRBV5-1 to TRBJ1-1, with D perhaps TRBD1 (5 bases). Looked up from germline, CDR1 is SGHRS and CDR2 is YFSETQ. The CDR3 consists of 14 residues. V shed 0 bases and J shed 4 bases, with 10 bases lying between them. CDR3: CASSLEAGRTEAFF. CDR3 sequence (DNA): TGCGCCAGCAGCTTGGAGGCAGGGCGCACTGAAGCTTTCTTT.

The V call is TRBV30, the J call TRBJ1-3; a weak D match, TRBD1 (5 bases). The germline V gene has CDR1 GTSNPN and CDR2 SVGIG (reference sequence). V gave up 5 bases and J gave up 0 bases, with 11 bases separating them. This CDR3 has 14 amino acids. CDR3 bases: TGTGCCTGGGTGCGCGGGGGCTCTGGAAACACCATATATTTT. Residues: CAWVRGGSGNTIYF. Variable domain in full (rest from reference TRBV30 and TRBJ1-3): SQTIHQWPATLVQPVGSPLSLECTVEGTSNPNLYWYRQAAGRGLQLLFYSVGIGQISSEVPQNLSASRPQDRQFILSSKKLLLSDSGFYLCAWVRGGSGNTIYFGEGSWLTVV.

CDR3 region: CASSLCYRCRYEQYF. The CDR3 DNA sequence: TGTGCCAGCAGCTTATGCTACAGGTGTCGGTACGAGCAGTACTTC. V usage is TRBV5-8 and J usage is TRBJ2-7, with D possibly TRBD1 on 5 matching bases. Germline V CDR1 and CDR2: SGHTS, YDEGEE. V lost 2 bases and J 4 bases, leaving 16 bases between the germline ends. The CDR3 length is 15 residues.

The CDR3 region has the DNA TGTGCCAGCAGTTTACCCAGTTATAATGAAAAACTGTTTTTT. This codes for CASSLPSYNEKLFF. The chain joins TRBV28 to TRBJ1-4; D gene ambiguous. This CDR3 is built from 14 residues. The germline V gene has CDR1 MDHEN and CDR2 SYDVKM. V lost 2 bases and J lost 4, with 8 bases in between.